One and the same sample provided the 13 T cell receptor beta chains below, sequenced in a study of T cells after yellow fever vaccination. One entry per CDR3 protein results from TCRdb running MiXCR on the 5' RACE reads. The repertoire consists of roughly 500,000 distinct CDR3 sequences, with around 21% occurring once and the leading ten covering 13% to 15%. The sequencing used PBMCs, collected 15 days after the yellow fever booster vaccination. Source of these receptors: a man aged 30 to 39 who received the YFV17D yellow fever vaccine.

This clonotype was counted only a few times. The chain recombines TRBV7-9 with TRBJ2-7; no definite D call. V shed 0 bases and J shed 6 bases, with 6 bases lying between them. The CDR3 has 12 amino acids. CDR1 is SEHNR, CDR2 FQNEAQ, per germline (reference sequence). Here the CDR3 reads CASSLAAPEQYF. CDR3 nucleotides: TGTGCCAGCAGCTTAGCAGCACCCGAGCAGTACTTC.

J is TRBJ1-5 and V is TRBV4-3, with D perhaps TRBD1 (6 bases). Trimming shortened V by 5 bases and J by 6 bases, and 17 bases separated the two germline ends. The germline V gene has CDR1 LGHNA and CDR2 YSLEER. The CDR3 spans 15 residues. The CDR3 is CASSYEWGAGQPQHF. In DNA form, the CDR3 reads TGCGCCAGCAGCTACGAATGGGGGGCTGGTCAGCCCCAGCATTTT.

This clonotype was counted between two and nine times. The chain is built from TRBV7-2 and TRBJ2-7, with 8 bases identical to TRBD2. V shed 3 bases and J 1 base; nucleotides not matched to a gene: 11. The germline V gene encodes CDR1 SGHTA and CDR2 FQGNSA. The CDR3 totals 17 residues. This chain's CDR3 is CASSLREGSGTSYEQYF. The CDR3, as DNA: TGTGCCAGCAGCTTGAGGGAAGGTAGCGGGACTTCCTACGAGCAGTACTTC.

The CDR3 region is CSVGTGRQVGELFF. CDR3 in DNA: TGCAGCGTTGGGACAGGGCGACAGGTCGGGGAGCTGTTTTTT. The chain has TRBV29-1 and TRBJ2-2; 8 nucleotides agree with TRBD1. CDR3 length: 14 amino acids. With 4 bases clipped from V and 7 bases from J, the junction kept 8 bases outside the gene matches. Looked up from germline, CDR1 is SQVTM and CDR2 is ANQGSEA.

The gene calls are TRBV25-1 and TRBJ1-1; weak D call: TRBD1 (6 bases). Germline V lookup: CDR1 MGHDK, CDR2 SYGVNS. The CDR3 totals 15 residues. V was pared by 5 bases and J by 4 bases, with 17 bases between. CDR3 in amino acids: CASSLRGGLVTEAFF. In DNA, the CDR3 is TGTGCCAGCAGTCTCCGGGGGGGCCTCGTCACTGAAGCTTTCTTT. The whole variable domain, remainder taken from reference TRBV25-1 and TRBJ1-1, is EADIYQTPRYLVIGTGKKITLECSQTMGHDKMYWYQQDPGMELHLIHYSYGVNSTEKGDLSSESTVSRIRTEHFPLTLESARPSHTSQYLCASSLRGGLVTEAFFGQGTRLTVV.

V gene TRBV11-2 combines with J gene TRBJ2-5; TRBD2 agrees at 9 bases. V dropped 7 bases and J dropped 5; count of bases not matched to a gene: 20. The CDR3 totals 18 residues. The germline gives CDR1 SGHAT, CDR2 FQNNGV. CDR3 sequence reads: CASTNATGGRALLETQYF. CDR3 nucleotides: TGTGCCAGCACCAACGCCACCGGCGGGAGGGCGTTGTTGGAGACCCAGTACTTC.

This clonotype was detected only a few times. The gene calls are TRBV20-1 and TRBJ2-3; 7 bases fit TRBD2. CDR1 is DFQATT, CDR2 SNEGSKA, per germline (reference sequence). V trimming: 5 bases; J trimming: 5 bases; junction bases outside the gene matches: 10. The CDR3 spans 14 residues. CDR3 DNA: TGCAGTGCTCTGGGGGAGGGCCGGATAGATACGCAGTATTTT. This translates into CSALGEGRIDTQYF.

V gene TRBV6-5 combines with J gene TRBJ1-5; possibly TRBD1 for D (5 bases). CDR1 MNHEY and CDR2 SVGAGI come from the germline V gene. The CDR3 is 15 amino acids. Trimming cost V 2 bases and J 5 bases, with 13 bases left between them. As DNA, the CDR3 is TGTGCCAGCAGTTACGGAAGTGGGGCTTATCAGCCCCAGCATTTT. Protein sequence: CASSYGSGAYQPQHF.

The CDR3 DNA is TGTGCCACCTCCGCCCCGTCCGGGACCGGGGAGCTGTTTTTT. Its protein is CATSAPSGTGELFF. V and J are TRBV24-1 and TRBJ2-2, with D uncertain. CDR1 and CDR2 from the germline V gene are KGHDR and SFDVKD. This CDR3 has 14 amino acids. With 9 bases removed from V and 5 bases from J, the gap between germline ends came to 15 bases.

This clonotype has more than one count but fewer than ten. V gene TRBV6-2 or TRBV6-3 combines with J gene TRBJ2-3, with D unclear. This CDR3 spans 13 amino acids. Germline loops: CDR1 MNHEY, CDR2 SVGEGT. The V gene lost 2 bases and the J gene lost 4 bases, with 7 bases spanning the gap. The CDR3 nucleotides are TGTGCCAGCAGTTACGTCGAACCAGATACGCAGTATTTT. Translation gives CASSYVEPDTQYF.

The DNA of the CDR3 is TGTGCCAGCAGCGAGGGCATAAACTACGAGCAGTACTTC. Translating gives CASSEGINYEQYF. The chain is built from TRBV5-4 and TRBJ2-7; the D gene is possibly TRBD2 (5 bases). Per the germline V gene, CDR1 is SGHNT and CDR2 is YYREEE (reference sequence). V was clipped by 4 bases and J by 3 bases, with 11 bases between them. The CDR3 extends over 13 amino acids.

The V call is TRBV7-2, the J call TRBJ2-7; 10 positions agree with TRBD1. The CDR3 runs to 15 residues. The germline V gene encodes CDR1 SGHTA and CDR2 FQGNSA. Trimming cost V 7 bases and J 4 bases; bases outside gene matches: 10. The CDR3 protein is CASTHRTGGTYEQYF. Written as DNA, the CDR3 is TGTGCCAGCACCCATCGGACAGGGGGTACGTACGAGCAGTACTTC.

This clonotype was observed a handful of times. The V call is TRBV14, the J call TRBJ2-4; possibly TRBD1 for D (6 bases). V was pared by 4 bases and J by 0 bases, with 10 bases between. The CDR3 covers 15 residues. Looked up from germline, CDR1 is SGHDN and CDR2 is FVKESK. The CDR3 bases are TGTGCCAGCAGCCCGCAGGGGAGAGCCAAAAACATTCAGTACTTC. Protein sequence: CASSPQGRAKNIQYF.